This section outlines one TCR beta chain sequence together with its context. The data were taken from a study of T cell changes during pregnancy in multiple sclerosis. Produced via immunoSEQ multiplex PCR; TCRdb's table is partial and in-frame only. There are 65,000 to 90,000 clones in the sample; roughly 92% occur only once, and 2.5% lies in the top ten. Material: peripheral blood, obtained in the first trimester of pregnancy. The TCR was taken from a female donor with multiple sclerosis, enrolled in a pregnancy study.

The CDR3 bases are TGTGCCAGCACCGTAGGACAGAATACGCAGTATTTT. Its translation is CASTVGQNTQYF. The chain links TRBV2 to TRBJ2-3; perhaps TRBD1 as D (6 bases). This CDR3 contains 12 residues. V was pared by 7 bases and J by 7 bases, with 12 bases between. Germline V CDR1 and CDR2: SNHLY, FYNNEI.